A selection of T cell receptor beta chains follows, all from one sample in a study of cytomegalovirus exposure and HLA in healthy donors. Data came from immunoSEQ multiplex PCR; TCRdb stores just in-frame clones and leaves some out. Of 150,000 to 200,000 clones detected, roughly 77% appear once; the ten largest clones hold 1.6%. Sequenced input: PBMCs. The receptors were gathered from a woman aged 50 to 60 in good health and CMV-seronegative. CDR3s include the opening cysteine and the closing phenylalanine or tryptophan. The order of the fields is D gene, J gene, V gene, clone size, CDR3 DNA, CDR3 protein. The D gene is left open where the match is weak. Expanded clones are given a class, and other clones once, few, many or no size at all.

d_gene: -
j_gene: TRBJ1-2
v_gene: TRBV4-1
abundance: -
CDR3nt: TGCGCCAGCAGCCTGGATGACAGCTCTAGCTATGGCTACACCTTC
CDR3aa: CASSLDDSSSYGYTF

d_gene: -
j_gene: TRBJ2-2
v_gene: TRBV27
abundance: -
CDR3nt: TGTGCCAGCAGTTTAATCACGAACACCGGGGAGCTGTTTTTT
CDR3aa: CASSLITNTGELFF

d_gene: TRBD1
j_gene: TRBJ2-1
v_gene: TRBV6-1
abundance: few
CDR3nt: TGTGCCAGCAGTGAAGCGCGGACAGGGGCCCTGGATGAGCAGTTCTTC
CDR3aa: CASSEARTGALDEQFF

d_gene: TRBD1
j_gene: TRBJ1-1
v_gene: TRBV4-3
abundance: -
CDR3nt: TGCGCCAGCAGCCGCCAGGGGGCGGGTGACACTGAAGCTTTCTTT
CDR3aa: CASSRQGAGDTEAFF

d_gene: -
j_gene: TRBJ2-3
v_gene: TRBV4-1
abundance: -
CDR3nt: TGCGCCAGCAGCCAAGATGAACGAGCGGAGCGCACAGATACGCAGTATTTT
CDR3aa: CASSQDERAERTDTQYF

d_gene: -
j_gene: TRBJ2-7
v_gene: TRBV28
abundance: -
CDR3nt: TGTGCCAGCCGCGTTGGGCAGCTCGATTCCTACGAGCAGTACTTC
CDR3aa: CASRVGQLDSYEQYF

d_gene: TRBD2
j_gene: TRBJ2-2
v_gene: TRBV9
abundance: -
CDR3nt: TGTGCCAGCACACCAAGGGGTAGCGGGGGGCGGAGCACCGGGGAGCTGTTTTTT
CDR3aa: CASTPRGSGGRSTGELFF

d_gene: TRBD1
j_gene: TRBJ1-4
v_gene: TRBV29-1
abundance: -
CDR3nt: TGCAGCGTCGGCCAGGGGGGCGAAAAACTGTTTTTT
CDR3aa: CSVGQGGEKLFF

d_gene: -
j_gene: TRBJ2-3
v_gene: TRBV6-5
abundance: -
CDR3nt: TGTGCCAGCAGTTACGAGGCCCCAATCACAGATACGCAGTATTTT
CDR3aa: CASSYEAPITDTQYF

d_gene: -
j_gene: TRBJ2-7
v_gene: TRBV28
abundance: -
CDR3nt: TGTGCCAGCAGTTTAGCAGGGGCATCCTACGAGCAGTACTTC
CDR3aa: CASSLAGASYEQYF

d_gene: TRBD1
j_gene: TRBJ1-1
v_gene: TRBV10-3
abundance: -
CDR3nt: TGTGCCATCAGTGAACGGGACAGTCTGAACACTGAAGCTTTCTTT
CDR3aa: CAISERDSLNTEAFF

d_gene: TRBD2
j_gene: TRBJ2-7
v_gene: TRBV11-2
abundance: -
CDR3nt: TGTGCCAGCAGCTTAGCGGTACTTGGGTCTAGCGGGAGTTACGAGCAGTACTTC
CDR3aa: CASSLAVLGSSGSYEQYF

d_gene: TRBD1
j_gene: TRBJ2-1
v_gene: TRBV28
abundance: -
CDR3nt: TGTGCCAGCACTCGGACAGGAGGCTTATACAATGAGCAGTTCTTC
CDR3aa: CASTRTGGLYNEQFF

d_gene: -
j_gene: TRBJ2-5
v_gene: TRBV21-1
abundance: -
CDR3nt: TGTGCCAGCAGCAAAGGAGGGTACCTGGAGACCCAGTACTTC
CDR3aa: CASSKGGYLETQYF

d_gene: -
j_gene: TRBJ1-2
v_gene: TRBV4-3
abundance: -
CDR3nt: TGCGCCAGCAGCCAAGATGGGGGGAACGGGATCTATGGCTACACCTTC
CDR3aa: CASSQDGGNGIYGYTF